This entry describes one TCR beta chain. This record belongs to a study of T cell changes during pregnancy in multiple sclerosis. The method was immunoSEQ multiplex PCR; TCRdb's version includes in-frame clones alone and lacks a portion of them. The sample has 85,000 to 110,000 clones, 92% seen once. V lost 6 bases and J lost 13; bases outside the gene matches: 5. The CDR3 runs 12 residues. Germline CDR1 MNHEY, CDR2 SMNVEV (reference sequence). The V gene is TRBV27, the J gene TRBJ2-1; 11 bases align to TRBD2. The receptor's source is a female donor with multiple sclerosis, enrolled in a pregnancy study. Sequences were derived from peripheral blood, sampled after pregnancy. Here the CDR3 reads CASRLAGAQQFF. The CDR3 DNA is TGTGCCAGCAGACTAGCGGGAGCGCAACAGTTCTTC.